A selection of T cell receptor beta chains follows, all from one sample in a study of human T cells and chemical hapten exposure. TCRdb used MiXCR to reprocess the RACE reads, holding one entry per CDR3 protein. The data show some 330,000 distinct CDR3 sequences, with around 5% seen just once and under 9.5% held by the top ten. Here the sequenced sample was whole blood, taken in connection with sensitization to the hapten diphenylcyclopropenone (DPC). The receptor set was obtained from a woman between 18 and 29 years old with alopecia areata. Some clones in this sample may be carry-over from other donors' samples. CDR3s include the opening cysteine and the closing phenylalanine or tryptophan. D genes are given only for firm matches. Clone size appears in some rows only: once, few, many, or a class for an expanded clone.

clone size: -
J gene: TRBJ1-3
D gene: -
V gene: TRBV6-5
CDR3 protein: CASSYSLGSGNTIYF
CDR3 DNA: TGTGCCAGCAGTTACTCGTTAGGATCTGGAAACACCATATATTTT

clone size: many
J gene: TRBJ2-7
D gene: -
V gene: TRBV7-9
CDR3 protein: CASSLEGLGYEQYF
CDR3 DNA: TGTGCCAGCAGCTTAGAGGGACTGGGGTACGAGCAGTACTTC

clone size: many
J gene: TRBJ1-5
D gene: TRBD1
V gene: TRBV6-5
CDR3 protein: CASSFQGASNQPQHF
CDR3 DNA: TGTGCCAGCAGTTTCCAGGGGGCCAGCAATCAGCCCCAGCATTTT

clone size: many
J gene: TRBJ1-6
D gene: -
V gene: TRBV18
CDR3 protein: CASSPDGSYNSPLHF
CDR3 DNA: TGTGCCAGCTCACCGGACGGGTCCTATAATTCACCCCTCCACTTT

clone size: few
J gene: TRBJ2-3
D gene: -
V gene: TRBV27
CDR3 protein: CASGRSLSDTQYF
CDR3 DNA: TGTGCCAGCGGACGGAGTCTCTCAGATACGCAGTATTTT

clone size: few
J gene: TRBJ2-4
D gene: -
V gene: TRBV6-5
CDR3 protein: CASSWGFGGNIQYF
CDR3 DNA: TGTGCCAGCAGTTGGGGGTTCGGGGGAAACATTCAGTACTTC

clone size: many
J gene: TRBJ1-1
D gene: -
V gene: TRBV27
CDR3 protein: CASSLVGQWDTEAFF
CDR3 DNA: TGTGCCAGCAGCCTAGTAGGACAGTGGGACACTGAAGCTTTCTTT

clone size: -
J gene: TRBJ2-1
D gene: -
V gene: TRBV14
CDR3 protein: CASSGSVSYNELFF
CDR3 DNA: TGTGCCAGCAGCGGTAGCGTCTCCTACAATGAGCTGTTCTTC

clone size: -
J gene: TRBJ2-6
D gene: -
V gene: TRBV11-1
CDR3 protein: CASSGPGAPGANVLTF
CDR3 DNA: TGTGCCAGCAGCGGGCCGGGGGCGCCTGGGGCCAACGTCCTGACTTTC

clone size: -
J gene: TRBJ2-3
D gene: -
V gene: TRBV6-1
CDR3 protein: CASSEILGADTQYF
CDR3 DNA: TGTGCCAGCAGTGAAATCCTAGGGGCAGATACGCAGTATTTT

clone size: many
J gene: TRBJ2-5
D gene: -
V gene: TRBV7-2
CDR3 protein: CASSFLRGLTQQETQYF
CDR3 DNA: TGTGCCAGCAGCTTTTTGAGGGGCCTGACCCAACAAGAGACCCAGTACTTC

clone size: -
J gene: TRBJ2-3
D gene: TRBD1
V gene: TRBV29-1
CDR3 protein: CSVEGRYRGTGGADTQYF
CDR3 DNA: TGCAGCGTTGAGGGAAGGTATCGTGGGACAGGGGGCGCGGATACGCAGTATTTT

clone size: few
J gene: TRBJ1-5
D gene: -
V gene: TRBV20-1
CDR3 protein: CSALSGDGQPQHF
CDR3 DNA: TGCAGTGCTCTCTCAGGGGACGGTCAGCCCCAGCATTTT

clone size: many
J gene: TRBJ1-3
D gene: -
V gene: TRBV6-5
CDR3 protein: CASSNSGNTIYF
CDR3 DNA: TGTGCCAGCAGCAACTCTGGAAACACCATATATTTT

clone size: many
J gene: TRBJ1-3
D gene: -
V gene: TRBV5-1
CDR3 protein: CASRHGPMGLSGPNTIYF
CDR3 DNA: TGCGCCAGCAGACATGGGCCGATGGGGCTATCCGGCCCGAACACCATATATTTT

clone size: few
J gene: TRBJ1-2
D gene: -
V gene: TRBV7-2
CDR3 protein: CASSLARGANYGYTF
CDR3 DNA: TGTGCCAGCAGCTTAGCACGCGGGGCTAACTATGGCTACACCTTC

clone size: many
J gene: TRBJ2-3
D gene: -
V gene: TRBV15
CDR3 protein: CATSRDRKIRYF
CDR3 DNA: TGTGCCACCAGCAGAGACCGCAAAATCCGGTATTTT

clone size: -
J gene: TRBJ1-2
D gene: TRBD1
V gene: TRBV20-1
CDR3 protein: CSARGQGPIFGYTF
CDR3 DNA: TGCAGTGCTAGGGGACAGGGTCCCATCTTTGGCTACACCTTC

clone size: many
J gene: TRBJ2-2
D gene: TRBD2
V gene: TRBV6-5
CDR3 protein: CASRRAGGPATGELFF
CDR3 DNA: TGTGCCAGCAGACGTGCGGGGGGGCCGGCGACCGGGGAGCTGTTTTTT

clone size: few
J gene: TRBJ2-2
D gene: -
V gene: TRBV3-1
CDR3 protein: CASSPRRGGTGELFF
CDR3 DNA: TGTGCCAGCAGCCCCCGGCGAGGGGGAACCGGGGAGCTGTTTTTT

clone size: few
J gene: TRBJ2-7
D gene: -
V gene: TRBV14
CDR3 protein: CASSQVRGFSYEQYF
CDR3 DNA: TGTGCCAGCAGCCAAGTCCGGGGTTTTTCCTACGAGCAGTACTTC

clone size: many
J gene: TRBJ1-6
D gene: -
V gene: TRBV7-8
CDR3 protein: CASSQQGLDSPLHF
CDR3 DNA: TGTGCCAGCAGCCAGCAGGGTCTCGACTCACCCCTCCACTTT

clone size: few
J gene: TRBJ1-2
D gene: -
V gene: TRBV5-1
CDR3 protein: CASSLAGDRYYGYTF
CDR3 DNA: TGCGCCAGCAGCTTAGCAGGGGACCGATACTATGGCTACACCTTC

clone size: -
J gene: TRBJ1-2
D gene: TRBD1
V gene: TRBV7-2
CDR3 protein: CASSTTGNYGYTF
CDR3 DNA: TGTGCCAGCAGCACGACAGGGAACTATGGCTACACCTTC

clone size: many
J gene: TRBJ1-6
D gene: -
V gene: TRBV12-3/TRBV12-4
CDR3 protein: CASSPGSPLHF
CDR3 DNA: TGTGCCAGCAGCCCGGGTTCACCCCTCCACTTT

clone size: many
J gene: TRBJ2-7
D gene: TRBD2
V gene: TRBV6-5
CDR3 protein: CATRPGGSYEQYF
CDR3 DNA: TGTGCCACCAGACCGGGGGGGAGCTACGAGCAGTACTTC

clone size: many
J gene: TRBJ2-5
D gene: TRBD2
V gene: TRBV29-1
CDR3 protein: CSVDSGGKTQYF
CDR3 DNA: TGCAGCGTTGACTCGGGGGGGAAGACCCAGTACTTC

clone size: -
J gene: TRBJ2-5
D gene: TRBD2
V gene: TRBV7-2
CDR3 protein: CASSLGTSGTQETQYF
CDR3 DNA: TGTGCCAGCAGCTTAGGGACTAGCGGTACTCAAGAGACCCAGTACTTC

clone size: many
J gene: TRBJ1-1
D gene: TRBD1
V gene: TRBV13
CDR3 protein: CASSVRGRGTEAFF
CDR3 DNA: TGTGCCAGCAGCGTCAGGGGGCGCGGCACTGAAGCTTTCTTT

clone size: -
J gene: TRBJ1-2
D gene: TRBD1
V gene: TRBV14
CDR3 protein: CASSQAGTGVYGYTF
CDR3 DNA: TGTGCCAGCAGCCAAGCCGGGACAGGGGTCTATGGCTACACCTTC

clone size: few
J gene: TRBJ1-1
D gene: TRBD1
V gene: TRBV6-2/TRBV6-3
CDR3 protein: CASNPGQDYTEAFF
CDR3 DNA: TGTGCCAGCAACCCGGGACAGGATTACACTGAAGCTTTCTTT

clone size: -
J gene: TRBJ2-2
D gene: -
V gene: TRBV28
CDR3 protein: CASSLSDTGELFF
CDR3 DNA: TGTGCCAGCAGTTTATCCGACACCGGGGAGCTGTTTTTT

clone size: many
J gene: TRBJ2-5
D gene: TRBD2
V gene: TRBV7-9
CDR3 protein: CASSHTRMEAGGLKETQYF
CDR3 DNA: TGTGCCAGCAGTCACACCCGCATGGAGGCGGGGGGATTAAAAGAGACCCAGTACTTC

clone size: many
J gene: TRBJ1-1
D gene: -
V gene: TRBV20-1
CDR3 protein: CSAKGGKNTEAFF
CDR3 DNA: TGCAGTGCTAAGGGGGGAAAGAACACTGAAGCTTTCTTT

clone size: -
J gene: TRBJ2-5
D gene: -
V gene: TRBV20-1
CDR3 protein: CSARGVPGRRQETQYF
CDR3 DNA: TGCAGTGCTAGAGGGGTTCCGGGACGGAGACAAGAGACCCAGTACTTC

clone size: -
J gene: TRBJ1-2
D gene: TRBD1
V gene: TRBV12-3/TRBV12-4
CDR3 protein: CASSLMVQGDGYTF
CDR3 DNA: TGTGCCAGCAGTTTAATGGTACAGGGGGACGGCTACACCTTC

clone size: many
J gene: TRBJ2-7
D gene: -
V gene: TRBV15
CDR3 protein: CATSRVGTLGSYEQYF
CDR3 DNA: TGTGCCACCAGCAGAGTCGGTACTCTTGGCTCCTACGAGCAGTACTTC

clone size: few
J gene: TRBJ1-1
D gene: TRBD1
V gene: TRBV6-6
CDR3 protein: CASSYSTGLEAFF
CDR3 DNA: TGTGCCAGCAGTTACTCGACAGGGCTCGAAGCTTTCTTT

clone size: -
J gene: TRBJ1-2
D gene: TRBD1
V gene: TRBV4-1
CDR3 protein: CASSHVLRDSYGYTF
CDR3 DNA: TGCGCCAGCAGCCACGTCCTCCGGGACAGCTATGGCTACACCTTC

clone size: many
J gene: TRBJ1-5
D gene: -
V gene: TRBV4-1
CDR3 protein: CASSQDWKNQPQHF
CDR3 DNA: TGCGCCAGCAGCCAAGATTGGAAGAATCAGCCCCAGCATTTT

clone size: few
J gene: TRBJ2-3
D gene: TRBD2
V gene: TRBV5-1
CDR3 protein: CASSLEFSGLGIDTQYF
CDR3 DNA: TGCGCCAGCAGCTTGGAATTTTCGGGACTAGGTATAGATACGCAGTATTTT

clone size: -
J gene: TRBJ2-5
D gene: -
V gene: TRBV19
CDR3 protein: CASSSRGLGETQYF
CDR3 DNA: TGTGCCAGTAGTAGTCGGGGGCTTGGAGAGACCCAGTACTTC